The 5 T cell receptor beta chains listed next were all sequenced from one sample in a study of blood T cell repertoires in COVID-19. The repertoire was sequenced with immunoSEQ multiplex PCR; TCRdb's copy has only in-frame clones and lacks some. The table has about 190,000 clones, more than 70% seen once. Material: peripheral blood. The receptors shown here come from a woman aged 80 or over with active or convalescent COVID-19.

The chain joins TRBV6-1 to TRBJ2-5, with a possible D match to TRBD1 (5 bases). CDR1 is MNHNS and CDR2 is SASEGT in the germline V gene. The CDR3 loop spans 16 amino acids. V was cut by 1 base and J by 5 bases, with 17 bases left in between. CDR3 residues: CASSEVGRGSGETQYF. CDR3 DNA sequence: TGTGCCAGCAGTGAAGTTGGTAGGGGTTCGGGTGAGACCCAGTACTTC.

This sequence joins TRBV7-2 and TRBJ1-1; D ambiguous. The germline V and J ends were trimmed by 3 bases and 2 bases, with 10 bases remaining between them. The germline CDR1 and CDR2 sequences are SGHTA and FQGNSA. This CDR3 region has 14 residues. The CDR3, as DNA: TGTGCCAGCAGCTTTCTGCTAAGAAACACTGAAGCTTTCTTT. This sequence encodes CASSFLLRNTEAFF.

The gene calls are TRBV5-1 and TRBJ1-4; possible D gene TRBD1, 5 bases. Between the trimmed V and J ends, which lost 4 bases and 5 bases, there was a span of 15 bases. This CDR3 has 15 residues. Per germline, CDR1 SGHRS and CDR2 YFSETQ. This CDR3 reads CASSPLGAPNEKLFF. The DNA for the CDR3 is TGCGCCAGCAGCCCCCTTGGGGCCCCGAATGAAAAACTGTTTTTT.

The chain has TRBV28 and TRBJ1-1; 8 nucleotides match TRBD1. The CDR3 covers 15 residues. With V trimmed by 2 bases and J by 4 bases, 6 bases remained unmatched. Germline V gene lookup returns CDR1 MDHEN and CDR2 SYDVKM. CDR3 in amino acids: CASSLTGGIGTEAFF. The CDR3 DNA reads as TGTGCCAGCAGTTTAACAGGGGGTATCGGCACTGAAGCTTTCTTT.

The rearrangement uses TRBV18 and TRBJ1-2; D not certain. The CDR3 totals 13 residues. The germline V gene encodes CDR1 KGHSH and CDR2 LQKENI. V lost 1 base and J lost 4, with 7 bases in between. The CDR3, as DNA: TGTGCCAGCTCACCACGGGCAGGCTATGGCTACACCTTC. This gives the protein CASSPRAGYGYTF. Full variable domain (outside the CDR3, taken from reference TRBV18 and TRBJ1-2): NAGVMQNPRHLVRRRGQEARLRCSPMKGHSHVYWYRQLPEEGLKFMVYLQKENIIDESGMPKERFSAEFPKEGPSILRIQQVVRGDSAAYFCASSPRAGYGYTFGSGTRLTVV.